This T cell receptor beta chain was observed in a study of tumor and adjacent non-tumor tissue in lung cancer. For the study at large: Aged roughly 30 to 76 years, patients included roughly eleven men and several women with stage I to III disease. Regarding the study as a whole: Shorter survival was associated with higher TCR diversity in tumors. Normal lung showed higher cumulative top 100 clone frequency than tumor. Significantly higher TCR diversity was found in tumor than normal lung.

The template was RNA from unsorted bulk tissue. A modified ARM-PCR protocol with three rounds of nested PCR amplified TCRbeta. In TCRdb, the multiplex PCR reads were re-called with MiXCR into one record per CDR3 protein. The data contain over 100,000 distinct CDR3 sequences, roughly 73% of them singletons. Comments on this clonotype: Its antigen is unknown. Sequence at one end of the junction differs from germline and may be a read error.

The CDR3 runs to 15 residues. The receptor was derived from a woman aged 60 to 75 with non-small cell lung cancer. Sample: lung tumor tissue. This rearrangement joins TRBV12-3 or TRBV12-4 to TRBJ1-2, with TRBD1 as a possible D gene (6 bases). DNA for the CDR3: TGTGCCAGCAGTTCCAGGACAGTTGGTGACTATGGCTTCACCTTC. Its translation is CASSSRTVGDYGFTF.